Many counts were recorded for the clone carrying this T cell receptor (beta chain). This sample is part of a study of identical twins. Germline V gene data show CDR1 as DFQATT and CDR2 as SNEGSKA (reference sequence). This CDR3 region has 10 residues. V was shortened by 6 bases and J by 3 bases, with 4 bases between the two germline ends. TCRdb used MiXCR to reprocess the 5' RACE reads, holding one entry per CDR3 protein. This table has hundreds of thousands of distinct CDR3 sequences, 21% appearing once. The data also belong to a second study, concerning T cells expressing NK-cell markers. This second report adds: About six donors showed dominant NKG2C+ clonotypes comprising about 1.0-7.5% of their CD8+ T cells.

The clonotype comes from a young woman in good health. The V gene is TRBV20-1, the J gene TRBJ2-3; D not certain. The specimen sequenced was PBMCs. CDR3 protein: CSADTDTQYF. CDR3 coding DNA: TGCAGTGCCGATACAGATACGCAGTATTTT.